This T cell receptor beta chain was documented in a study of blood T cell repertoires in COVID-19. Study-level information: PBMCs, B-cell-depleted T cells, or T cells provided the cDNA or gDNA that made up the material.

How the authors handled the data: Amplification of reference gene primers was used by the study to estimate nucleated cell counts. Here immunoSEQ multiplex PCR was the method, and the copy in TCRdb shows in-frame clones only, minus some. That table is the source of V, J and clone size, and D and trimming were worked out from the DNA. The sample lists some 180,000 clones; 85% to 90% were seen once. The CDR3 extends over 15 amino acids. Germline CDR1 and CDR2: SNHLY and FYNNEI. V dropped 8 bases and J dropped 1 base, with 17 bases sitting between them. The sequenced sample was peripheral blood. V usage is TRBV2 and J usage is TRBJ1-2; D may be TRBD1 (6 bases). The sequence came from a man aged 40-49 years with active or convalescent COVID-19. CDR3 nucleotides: TGTGCCAGCCATGTCGGACAGCTTAATAACTATGGCTACACCTTC. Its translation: CASHVGQLNNYGYTF.